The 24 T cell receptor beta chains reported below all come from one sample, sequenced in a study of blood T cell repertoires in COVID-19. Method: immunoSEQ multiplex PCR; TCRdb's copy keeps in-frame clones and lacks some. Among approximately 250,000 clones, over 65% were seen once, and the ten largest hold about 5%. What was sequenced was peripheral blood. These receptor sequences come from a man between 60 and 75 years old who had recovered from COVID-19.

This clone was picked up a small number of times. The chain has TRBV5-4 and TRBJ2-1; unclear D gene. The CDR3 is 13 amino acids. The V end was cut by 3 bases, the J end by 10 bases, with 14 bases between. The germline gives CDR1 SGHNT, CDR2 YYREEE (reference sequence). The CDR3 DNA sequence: TGTGCCAGCAGCTCCCCCCCAGGCCGGGAGCAGTTCTTC. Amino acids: CASSSPPGREQFF.

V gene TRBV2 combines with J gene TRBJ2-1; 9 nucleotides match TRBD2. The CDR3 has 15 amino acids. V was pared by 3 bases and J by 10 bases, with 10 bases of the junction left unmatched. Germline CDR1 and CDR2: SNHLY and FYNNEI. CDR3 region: CASSELVAGVGEQFF. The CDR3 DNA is TGTGCCAGCAGTGAGTTGGTAGCGGGAGTAGGAGAGCAGTTCTTC.

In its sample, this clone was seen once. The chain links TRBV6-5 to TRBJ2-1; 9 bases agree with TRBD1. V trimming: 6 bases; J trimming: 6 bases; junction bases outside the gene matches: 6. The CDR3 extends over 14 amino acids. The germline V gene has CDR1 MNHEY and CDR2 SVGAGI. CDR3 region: CASRTRQGGNEQFF. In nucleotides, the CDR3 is TGTGCCAGCAGAACTAGACAGGGGGGCAATGAGCAGTTCTTC.

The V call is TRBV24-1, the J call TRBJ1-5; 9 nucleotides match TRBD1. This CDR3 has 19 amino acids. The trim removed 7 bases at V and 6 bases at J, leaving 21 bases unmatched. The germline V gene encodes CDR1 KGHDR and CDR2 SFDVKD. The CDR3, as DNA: TGTGCCACCAGGATAAAGGACCGGGACAGGGAACCGGGATGTCAGCCCCAGCATTTT. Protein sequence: CATRIKDRDREPGCQPQHF.

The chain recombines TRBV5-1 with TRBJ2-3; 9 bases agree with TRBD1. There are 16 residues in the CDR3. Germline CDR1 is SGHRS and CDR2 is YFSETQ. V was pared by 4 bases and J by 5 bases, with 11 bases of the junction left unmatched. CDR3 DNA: TGCGCCAGCAGCCCATATACGGACAGGGGCATAGATACGCAGTATTTT. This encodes CASSPYTDRGIDTQYF.

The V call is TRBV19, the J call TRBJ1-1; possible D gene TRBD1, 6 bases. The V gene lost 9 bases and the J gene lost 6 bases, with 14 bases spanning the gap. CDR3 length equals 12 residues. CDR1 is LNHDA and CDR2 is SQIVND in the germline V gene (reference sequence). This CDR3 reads CASTGQVAEAFF. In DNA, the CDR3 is TGTGCCAGCACAGGGCAAGTCGCTGAAGCTTTCTTT.

The CDR3 DNA sequence: TGTGCCAGCAGCTTAGGTCTAGCAAGGAGTGAGCAGTTCTTC. Amino acids: CASSLGLARSEQFF. The rearrangement joins TRBV7-2 to TRBJ2-1; TRBD2 is a possible D gene (5 bases). Germline V gene data show CDR1 as SGHTA and CDR2 as FQGNSA. V was shortened by 1 base and J by 9 bases, with 13 bases between the two germline ends. CDR3 length: 14 residues.

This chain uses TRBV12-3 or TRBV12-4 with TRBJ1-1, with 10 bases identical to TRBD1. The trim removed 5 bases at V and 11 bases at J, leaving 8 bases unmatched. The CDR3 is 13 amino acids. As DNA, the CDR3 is TGTGCCAGCAGTCAGACAGGGGGCGACCGGGCTTTCTTT. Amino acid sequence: CASSQTGGDRAFF.

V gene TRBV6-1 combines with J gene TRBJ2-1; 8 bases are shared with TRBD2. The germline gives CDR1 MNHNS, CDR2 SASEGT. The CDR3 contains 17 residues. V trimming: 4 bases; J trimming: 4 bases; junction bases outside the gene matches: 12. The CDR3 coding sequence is TGTGCCAGCAGTGTTTTAACCGGGACTAGGGTTTACAATGAGCAGTTCTTC. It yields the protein CASSVLTGTRVYNEQFF.

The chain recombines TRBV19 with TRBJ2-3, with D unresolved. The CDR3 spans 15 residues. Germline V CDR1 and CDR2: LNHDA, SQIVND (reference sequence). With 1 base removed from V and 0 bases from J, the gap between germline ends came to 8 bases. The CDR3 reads CASSIGGFSTDTQYF. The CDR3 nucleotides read TGTGCCAGTAGTATAGGAGGATTTAGCACAGATACGCAGTATTTT.

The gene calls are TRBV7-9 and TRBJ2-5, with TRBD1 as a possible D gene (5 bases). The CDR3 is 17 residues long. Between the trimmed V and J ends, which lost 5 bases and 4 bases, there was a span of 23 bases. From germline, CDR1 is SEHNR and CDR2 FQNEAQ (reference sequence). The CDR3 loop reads CASSPPRGPVGVETQYF. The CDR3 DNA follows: TGTGCCAGCAGCCCACCCCGAGGACCGGTAGGGGTAGAGACCCAGTACTTC.

Written as DNA, the CDR3 is TGTGCCAGCAGCCAAGATAAAGGAGGAAATCAGCCCCAGCATTTT. Translated, it gives CASSQDKGGNQPQHF. The chain carries TRBV4-2 and TRBJ1-5; D is undetermined. Germline CDR1 LGHNA, CDR2 YNFKEQ. The CDR3 has 15 amino acids. Trimming shortened V by 0 bases and J by 4 bases, and 10 bases separated the two germline ends.

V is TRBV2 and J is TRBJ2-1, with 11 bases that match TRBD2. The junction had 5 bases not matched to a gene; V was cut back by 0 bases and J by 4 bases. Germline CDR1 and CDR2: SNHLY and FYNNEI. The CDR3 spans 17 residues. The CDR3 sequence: CASSEANLAGGYNEQFF. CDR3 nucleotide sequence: TGTGCCAGCAGTGAAGCTAATCTAGCGGGGGGTTACAATGAGCAGTTCTTC.

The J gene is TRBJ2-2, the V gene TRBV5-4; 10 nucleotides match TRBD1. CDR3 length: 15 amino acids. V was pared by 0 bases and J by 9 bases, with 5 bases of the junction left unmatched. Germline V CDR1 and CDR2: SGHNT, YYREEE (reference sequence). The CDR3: CASSLGGQGPRELFF. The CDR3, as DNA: TGTGCCAGCAGCTTGGGGGGACAGGGGCCCCGGGAGCTGTTTTTT.

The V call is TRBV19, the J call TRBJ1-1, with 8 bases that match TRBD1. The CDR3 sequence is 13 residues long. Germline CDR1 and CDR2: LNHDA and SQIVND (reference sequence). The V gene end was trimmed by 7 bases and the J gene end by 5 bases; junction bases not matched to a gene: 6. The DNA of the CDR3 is TGTGCCAGTATACCCAGGGGGCGAACTGAAGCTTTCTTT. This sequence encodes CASIPRGRTEAFF.

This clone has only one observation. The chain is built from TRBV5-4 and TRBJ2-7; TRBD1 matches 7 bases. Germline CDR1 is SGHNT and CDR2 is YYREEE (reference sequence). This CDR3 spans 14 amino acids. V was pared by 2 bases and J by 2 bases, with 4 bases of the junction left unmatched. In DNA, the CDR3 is TGTGCCAGCAGCTTTGGGACAGAGCCCTACGAGCAGTACTTC. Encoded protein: CASSFGTEPYEQYF.

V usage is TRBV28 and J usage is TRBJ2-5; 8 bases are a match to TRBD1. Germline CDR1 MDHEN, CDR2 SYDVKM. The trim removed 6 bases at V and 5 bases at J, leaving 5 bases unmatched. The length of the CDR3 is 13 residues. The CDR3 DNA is TGTGCCAGCAGACCGGACAGGGCGGAGACCCAGTACTTC. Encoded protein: CASRPDRAETQYF.

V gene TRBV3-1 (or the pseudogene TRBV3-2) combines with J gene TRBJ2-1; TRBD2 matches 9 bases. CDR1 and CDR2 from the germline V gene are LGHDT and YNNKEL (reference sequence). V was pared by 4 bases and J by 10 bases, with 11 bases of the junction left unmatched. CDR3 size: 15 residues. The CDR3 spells CASSPPGLALGEQFF. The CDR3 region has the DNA TGTGCCAGCAGCCCTCCGGGACTAGCCCTTGGGGAGCAGTTCTTC.

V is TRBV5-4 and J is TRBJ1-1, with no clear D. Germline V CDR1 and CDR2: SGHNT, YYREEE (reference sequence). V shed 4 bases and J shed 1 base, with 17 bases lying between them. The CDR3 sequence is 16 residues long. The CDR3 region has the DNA TGTGCCAGCAGCCTGCAGAGGGAGTTAAGGAACACTGAAGCTTTCTTT. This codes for CASSLQRELRNTEAFF.

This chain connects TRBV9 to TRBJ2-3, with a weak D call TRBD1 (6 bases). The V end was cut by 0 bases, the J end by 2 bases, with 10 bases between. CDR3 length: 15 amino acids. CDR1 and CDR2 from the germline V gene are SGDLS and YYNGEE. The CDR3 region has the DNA TGTGCCAGCAGCGTAGGGGGGCGAGACACAGATACGCAGTATTTT. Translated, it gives CASSVGGRDTDTQYF.

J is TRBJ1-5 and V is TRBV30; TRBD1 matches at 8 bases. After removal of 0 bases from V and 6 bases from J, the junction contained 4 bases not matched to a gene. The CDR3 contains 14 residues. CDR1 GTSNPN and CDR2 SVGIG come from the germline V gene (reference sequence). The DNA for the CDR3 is TGTGCCTGGAGTGTAGCAGGGGGCTCTCAGCCCCAGCATTTT. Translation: CAWSVAGGSQPQHF.

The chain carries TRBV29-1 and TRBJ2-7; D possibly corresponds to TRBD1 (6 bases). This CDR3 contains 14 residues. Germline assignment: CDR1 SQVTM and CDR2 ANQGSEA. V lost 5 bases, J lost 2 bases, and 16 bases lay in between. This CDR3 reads CSVTRDTFPYEQYF. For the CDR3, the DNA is TGCAGCGTTACCCGGGACACCTTTCCCTACGAGCAGTACTTC.

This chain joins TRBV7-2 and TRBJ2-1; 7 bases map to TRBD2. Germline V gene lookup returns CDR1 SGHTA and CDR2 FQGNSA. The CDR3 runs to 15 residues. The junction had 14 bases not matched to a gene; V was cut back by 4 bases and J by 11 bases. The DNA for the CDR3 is TGTGCCAGCAGCTCCCCGGCGGGAGTGAGGCACAAGCAGTTCTTC. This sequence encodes CASSSPAGVRHKQFF.

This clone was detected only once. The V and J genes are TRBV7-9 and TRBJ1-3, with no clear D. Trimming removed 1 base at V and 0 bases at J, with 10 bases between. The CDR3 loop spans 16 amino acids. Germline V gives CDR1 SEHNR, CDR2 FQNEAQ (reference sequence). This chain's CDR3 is CASSLGGLSSGNTIYF. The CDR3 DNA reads TGTGCCAGCAGCTTAGGAGGCTTGAGCTCTGGAAACACCATATATTTT.